A selection of T cell receptor beta chains follows, all from one sample in a study of blood T cell repertoires in COVID-19. Assay used: immunoSEQ multiplex PCR; TCRdb lists only in-frame clones, some missing. Altogether under 350,000 clones are present, over 75% being singletons, with the ten largest covering 6.5% to 8%. The sample was peripheral blood. The receptors come from a woman in her twenties or thirties with COVID-19, enrolled during active disease. Both conserved end residues are part of each CDR3.

>TRBJ2-2|TRBV10-3
CAISGLAGNTGELFF
>TRBJ2-1|TRBV6-5
CASSYRASGRGGEQFF
>TRBJ2-7|TRBV15
CATSRDYAANEQYF
>TRBJ2-2|TRBV29-1
CSVRDRANTGELFF
>TRBJ1-1|TRBV6-6
CASFKSGAGEAFF
>TRBJ1-2|TRBV7-8
CASSLNRAYGYTF
>TRBJ2-1|TRBV5-6
CASSLAGSGRGNEQFF
>TRBJ1-1|TRBV30
CAWSVGGNTEAFF
>TRBJ2-4|TRBV6-6
CASRSDGGIQYF
>TRBJ2-2|TRBV7-3
CASSPPGQGVDTGELFF
>TRBJ1-1|TRBV19
CASSMVPGQGISPEAFF
>TRBJ1-1|TRBV19
CASSPRGQLDTEAFF
>TRBJ2-1|TRBV7-3
CASSLRQGAWREREQFF
>TRBJ1-4|TRBV7-9
CASSLAEGAGNEKLFF
>TRBJ2-1|TRBV5-1
CASSLGGASGSLNNEQFF
>TRBJ2-2|TRBV7-3
CASSSLAGTGELFF
>TRBJ2-1|TRBV18
CASHSSGSGGNEQFF
>TRBJ1-4|TRBV6-5
CASSSRGAGLSEKLFF
>TRBJ1-2|TRBV24-1
CATSDYRNYGYTF
>TRBJ2-3|TRBV2
CASSAVTDTQYF
>TRBJ2-3|TRBV6-2/TRBV6-3
CASSYFGGRSDTQYF
>TRBJ2-1|TRBV24-1
CATSEGTSGYNEQFF
>TRBJ2-1|TRBV27
CASSPLAPHEQFF
>TRBJ2-2|TRBV29-1
CSVANRNTGELFF
>TRBJ1-1|TRBV3-1/TRBV3-2
CASSYRVSAEAFF
>TRBJ2-3|TRBV28
CASSSRGQPRGTQYF
>TRBJ2-7|TRBV5-5
CASSSRGLAGIYEQYF
>TRBJ2-7|TRBV6-6
CASQLADAYEQYF
>TRBJ1-2|TRBV19
CASQDQGYGYTF
>TRBJ2-7|TRBV11-1
CASSFPGEYEQYF
>TRBJ1-2|TRBV18
CASSPLETGSGKAF
>TRBJ1-2|TRBV4-3
CASSQDLQGWGYTF
>TRBJ2-5|TRBV2
CASSDMRLNQETQYF
>TRBJ1-5|TRBV19
CASSDPRDRIGQPQHF
>TRBJ2-7|TRBV7-2
CASSAVLDPHYEQYF
>TRBJ1-5|TRBV30
CAWSVGTVLNQPQHF
>TRBJ2-3|TRBV13
CASSLGLIGGSDTQYF
>TRBJ2-1|TRBV7-3
CASSLKEGNEQFF
>TRBJ1-1|TRBV7-9
CASSLGTVTEAFF
>TRBJ2-5|TRBV19
CASRELGRETQYF
>TRBJ1-1|TRBV7-9
CASSTTGYNSEAFF
>TRBJ2-6|TRBV4-1
CASSRLPHGSGANVLTF
>TRBJ2-3|TRBV27
CASRAMGGPRTQYF
>TRBJ2-1|TRBV4-3
CASSRRLAGGNNEQFF
>TRBJ1-6|TRBV28
CASSLGTRSSYNSPLHF
>TRBJ2-4|TRBV7-9
CASPRGGVIQYF
>TRBJ1-2|TRBV7-2
CASSLGGVYGYTF
>TRBJ1-1|TRBV5-4
CASSTGSNTEAFF
>TRBJ2-2|TRBV19
CASRPHSGARTGELFF
>TRBJ2-5|TRBV11-2
CASSSGLAGGVETQYF
>TRBJ2-5|TRBV5-1
CASSFYRGQETQYF
>TRBJ1-2|TRBV25-1
CASRHQAQPSNYGYTF
>TRBJ2-4|TRBV19
CASSTLKGQSPKNIQYF
>TRBJ1-1|TRBV11-2
CASSLGHKNTEAFF
>TRBJ2-1|TRBV10-1
CASSSGLAGLYNEQFF
>TRBJ2-3|TRBV10-3
CAISESTGGMDTQYF
>TRBJ1-1|TRBV2
CASSERDSEAFF